These T cell receptor beta chains were read from a single sample in a study of CD8+CD57+ T cells in acquired aplastic anemia. TCRdb re-called the reads through MiXCR, storing one row per CDR3 protein. The sample carries around 430,000 distinct CDR3 sequences, roughly a third recorded once. The sample taken for sequencing was sorted CD4+, CD8+, or CD8+CD57+ T cells (not recorded which) from PBMCs. The receptors originated from a human donor with aplastic anemia. Each CDR3 is given with its conserved first and last residue. The order of the fields is clone size, D gene, V gene, J gene, CDR3 protein, CDR3 DNA. The D gene is left open where the match is weak. A row's size may be missing; if present it is once, few, many or a size class.

clone size: .; D gene: .; V gene: TRBV6-2/TRBV6-3; J gene: TRBJ1-3; CDR3 protein: CASSYKVTGPLSGNTIYF; CDR3 DNA: TGTGCCAGCAGTTACAAGGTCACAGGGCCCCTCTCTGGAAACACCATATATTTT
clone size: .; D gene: TRBD1; V gene: TRBV7-2; J gene: TRBJ1-3; CDR3 protein: CASSSLQGTGNTIYF; CDR3 DNA: TGTGCCAGCAGCTCTTTACAGGGGACTGGAAACACCATATATTTT
clone size: few; D gene: .; V gene: TRBV12-3/TRBV12-4; J gene: TRBJ2-1; CDR3 protein: CASSLIGGIYNEQFF; CDR3 DNA: TGTGCCAGCAGTTTAATAGGGGGAATCTACAATGAGCAGTTCTTC
clone size: .; D gene: .; V gene: TRBV20-1; J gene: TRBJ2-5; CDR3 protein: CSASPPGRETQYF; CDR3 DNA: TGCAGTGCTTCCCCACCGGGGAGAGAGACCCAGTACTTC
clone size: .; D gene: .; V gene: TRBV9; J gene: TRBJ2-1; CDR3 protein: CASSVGGPSYNEQFF; CDR3 DNA: TGTGCCAGCAGCGTAGGGGGACCCTCCTACAATGAGCAGTTCTTC
clone size: many; D gene: TRBD2; V gene: TRBV10-3; J gene: TRBJ2-1; CDR3 protein: CAISESLAGANEQFF; CDR3 DNA: TGTGCCATCAGTGAGTCCCTGGCGGGAGCCAATGAGCAGTTCTTC
clone size: many; D gene: TRBD1; V gene: TRBV2; J gene: TRBJ2-5; CDR3 protein: CASRLGTGNQETQYF; CDR3 DNA: TGTGCCAGCAGGCTAGGGACAGGGAACCAAGAGACCCAGTACTTC
clone size: few; D gene: .; V gene: TRBV2; J gene: TRBJ2-1; CDR3 protein: CATSPGRYEQFF; CDR3 DNA: TGTGCCACCTCGCCAGGGCGCTACGAGCAGTTCTTC
clone size: many; D gene: .; V gene: TRBV10-1; J gene: TRBJ2-3; CDR3 protein: CASSDEGDTQYF; CDR3 DNA: TGCGCCAGCAGTGACGAGGGGGATACGCAGTATTTT
clone size: few; D gene: .; V gene: TRBV19; J gene: TRBJ2-4; CDR3 protein: CASSIEENGKNIQYF; CDR3 DNA: TGTGCCAGTAGTATAGAGGAAAACGGCAAAAACATTCAGTACTTC
clone size: many; D gene: .; V gene: TRBV20-1; J gene: TRBJ1-2; CDR3 protein: CGGGGALDYGYTF; CDR3 DNA: TGCGGAGGAGGGGGGGCTTTGGACTATGGCTACACCTTC
clone size: few; D gene: .; V gene: TRBV5-1; J gene: TRBJ1-1; CDR3 protein: CASSDPRGTEAFF; CDR3 DNA: TGCGCCAGCAGCGATCCCCGGGGCACTGAAGCTTTCTTT
clone size: .; D gene: TRBD1; V gene: TRBV19; J gene: TRBJ2-5; CDR3 protein: CASSPMTALGGGTGEYETQYF; CDR3 DNA: TGTGCCAGTAGTCCGATGACAGCGCTGGGAGGCGGGACAGGGGAATATGAGACCCAGTACTTC
clone size: .; D gene: .; V gene: TRBV4-3; J gene: TRBJ1-1; CDR3 protein: CASSQGRGGTEAFF; CDR3 DNA: TGCGCCAGCAGCCAAGGGCGGGGGGGGACTGAAGCTTTCTTT
clone size: .; D gene: TRBD2; V gene: TRBV4-3; J gene: TRBJ2-3; CDR3 protein: CASSQDRGGSTDTQYF; CDR3 DNA: TGCGCCAGCAGCCAAGATCGCGGGGGGAGCACAGATACGCAGTATTTT
clone size: many; D gene: TRBD1; V gene: TRBV2; J gene: TRBJ1-2; CDR3 protein: CASRADLDRGLGYTF; CDR3 DNA: TGTGCCAGCAGAGCGGACTTGGACAGGGGGCTTGGCTACACCTTC
clone size: many; D gene: .; V gene: TRBV7-9; J gene: TRBJ2-7; CDR3 protein: CASSFVTIRGEQYF; CDR3 DNA: TGTGCCAGCAGCTTCGTGACAATTCGGGGCGAGCAGTACTTC
clone size: .; D gene: TRBD1; V gene: TRBV5-6; J gene: TRBJ1-2; CDR3 protein: CASTLNDRDDYGYTF; CDR3 DNA: TGTGCCAGCACCCTAAACGACAGGGATGACTATGGCTACACCTTC